The text below deals with one TCR beta chain. Its antigen is currently not known. The record has no base qualities; no much larger clone is one base away. The data are from a study of blood T cell repertoires in COVID-19 (TCRdb year 2020). Describing the broader study: Collaborator samples came from the United States, Italy and Spain and covered acute and convalescent phases of COVID-19. The dataset comprised deeply sampled blood TCRbeta repertoires from subjects exposed to, actively infected with, or recovered from COVID-19. Samples came from the ongoing ImmuneRACE study (first 160 participants) plus 1,254 subjects from 6 global collaborators. The material from the prospective study consisted of cDNA or gDNA derived from T cells, B-cell-depleted T cells, or PBMCs. Where available, HLA class I and class II types were obtained from metadata supplied by the sample provider rather than from assay-based typing. Sample metadata almost always included a de-identified subject ID, COVID-19 status, age in years and sex. The repertoires were released in a freely available public database intended as a resource for research on the immune response to SARS-CoV-2. Beyond this particular receptor, the publication reports: How much clinical and demographic metadata was included differed by source and by participant, and the metadata was provided uncurated.

Collaborating institutions collected whole blood in K2EDTA tubes following their own protocols. For TCRbeta analysis, collaborators shipped samples as frozen whole blood, isolated PBMCs, or DNA extracted from either of those sample types. TCRbeta CDR3 regions were amplified from genomic DNA by means of the immunoSEQ Assay, a bias-controlled multiplex PCR. The paper's processing steps were these. The number of nucleated cells in each sample was estimated from the amplification of reference gene primers within the assay. To quantify the absolute abundance of each unique TCRbeta CDR3 rearrangement, sequence reads were collapsed and filtered. For each sample, productive Simpson clonality was calculated by taking the square root of Simpson's diversity index across productive rearrangements. Drawn from immuneACCESS, this table holds only the in-frame rearrangements with V and J called that TCRdb kept. Clones are partly lost; checked studies trace under half to an unresolved V gene and leave the rest unexplained. V and J calls and clone size are those listed in that table; D and trimming were worked out from the DNA. For this sample there are over 150,000 clones; approximately 84% appear just once. The biggest ten clones account for roughly 1% of the sample.

The V end gives up 8 bases and the J end 7 bases, leaving 15 bases in the junction not matched to a gene. In the germline V gene (reference sequence), CDR1 corresponds to MNHEY and CDR2 to SMNVEV. The CDR3 contains 16 residues, cysteine and phenylalanine counted. Only CDR3 DNA is held: 48 bases, read in frame from base 1. The sequence was obtained from a man aged 35 to 55 with acute or convalescent COVID-19. Sequencing input: peripheral blood. The sequence links TRBV27 to TRBJ1-5; the central 9 bases match TRBD1. The DNA sequence reads TGTGCCAGCTCCGGGACAGGGTTCAACGTTAAGCAGCCCCAGCATTTT. Its translation reads: CASSGTGFNVKQPQHF.